Presented here are 20 T cell receptor beta chains from one specimen sequenced in a study of OX40 agonist ivuxolimab in advanced cancers. Sequenced by immunoSEQ multiplex PCR; TCRdb stores in-frame clones only, minus some. The table includes about 24,000 clones, more than 80% detected once. Specimen: CD4+ or CD8+ T cells sorted from blood, collected in a trial of the OX40 agonist ivuxolimab. The receptors stem from an adult with an advanced solid tumor such as melanoma, head and neck, liver or kidney cancer.

V is TRBV18 and J is TRBJ1-1; D unresolved. Trimming stripped 0 bases from V and 0 bases from J, with 8 bases between. The germline V gene has CDR1 KGHSH and CDR2 LQKENI. There are 15 residues in the CDR3. This chain's CDR3 is CASSPPRSLNTEAFF. Here the CDR3 DNA reads TGTGCCAGCTCACCACCTCGCAGTTTGAACACTGAAGCTTTCTTT.

The V call is TRBV5-1, the J call TRBJ1-1; the D gene is possibly TRBD1 (5 bases). The germline V and J ends were trimmed by 0 bases and 1 base, with 7 bases remaining between them. Germline CDR1 is SGHRS and CDR2 is YFSETQ. The CDR3 has 14 amino acids. CDR3 DNA sequence: TGCGCCAGCAGCTTGGTTCAGGGGAACACTGAAGCTTTCTTT. Its protein is CASSLVQGNTEAFF.

This chain links TRBV9 with TRBJ2-7; a possible D gene is TRBD1 (5 bases). The ends were cut back, 5 bases at V and 5 bases at J, with 17 bases in the middle. The germline V gene encodes CDR1 SGDLS and CDR2 YYNGEE. The CDR3 is 14 residues long. The DNA of the CDR3 is TGTGCCAGCAGGTCCCCCTCCATCAGGGACGAGCAGTACTTC. Its protein is CASRSPSIRDEQYF.

This sequence joins TRBV7-3 and TRBJ2-6; no clear D. Looked up from germline, CDR1 is SGHTA and CDR2 is FQGTGA. Trimming removed 5 bases from V and 2 bases from J, with 16 bases in between. The CDR3 is made up of 17 amino acids. The CDR3 protein is CASSPNGRTAGANVLTF. The DNA of the CDR3 is TGTGCCAGCAGCCCCAACGGCAGGACGGCTGGGGCCAACGTCCTGACTTTC.

The chain combines TRBV5-4 with TRBJ2-3, with 8 positions matching TRBD2. V trimming: 4 bases; J trimming: 5 bases; junction bases outside the gene matches: 9. The CDR3 sequence is 15 residues long. Germline V gives CDR1 SGHNT, CDR2 YYREEE (reference sequence). The DNA of the CDR3 is TGTGCCAGCAGCAGCGACGGGAGGGCCAAAGATACGCAGTATTTT. Encoded protein: CASSSDGRAKDTQYF.

The chain carries TRBV10-3 and TRBJ1-1, with 8 bases fitting TRBD1. Trimming removed 4 bases from V and 1 base from J; junction bases left unmatched: 5. This CDR3 is 15 amino acids long. CDR1 and CDR2 from the germline V gene are ENHRY and SYGVKD. The CDR3, as DNA: TGTGCCATCAGTGGGGCCGGGACAGGGAACACTGAAGCTTTCTTT. Translation gives CAISGAGTGNTEAFF.

This clone has only one observation. This chain links TRBV19 with TRBJ2-2; no reliable D call. V lost 0 bases and J lost 6, with 5 bases in between. Germline lookup yields CDR1 LNHDA and CDR2 SQIVND (reference sequence). The CDR3 sequence is 13 residues long. CDR3 in DNA: TGTGCCAGTAGTATAGATCAGGCCGGGGAGCTGTTTTTT. Translating gives CASSIDQAGELFF.

J is TRBJ1-1 and V is TRBV5-4; 8 bases are shared with TRBD1. From germline, CDR1 is SGHNT and CDR2 YYREEE (reference sequence). V lost 3 bases to trimming and J lost 5 bases; unmatched junction nucleotides: 3. The CDR3 extends over 13 amino acids. The CDR3 bases are TGTGCCAGCAGCTGGACAGGGAGGACTGAAGCTTTCTTT. Encoded protein: CASSWTGRTEAFF.

The chain has TRBV27 and TRBJ1-2; 9 bases are shared with TRBD1. The V gene end was trimmed by 5 bases and the J gene end by 4 bases; junction bases not matched to a gene: 5. CDR3 size: 14 residues. Germline loops: CDR1 MNHEY, CDR2 SMNVEV (reference sequence). CDR3 protein: CASSLGTGLYGYTF. CDR3 nucleotides: TGTGCCAGCAGTCTCGGGACAGGGCTCTATGGCTACACCTTC.

This sequence joins TRBV6-5 and TRBJ2-4; 8 bases are shared with TRBD1. Germline CDR1 and CDR2: MNHEY and SVGAGI. V lost 6 bases to trimming and J lost 9 bases; unmatched junction nucleotides: 7. CDR3 length equals 13 residues. The CDR3 sequence is CASRRQGSGIQYF. As DNA, the CDR3 is TGTGCCAGCAGGCGACAGGGGTCGGGCATTCAGTACTTC.

The CDR3 sequence is CASSSASGTGDEKLFF. The CDR3 DNA reads as TGTGCCAGCAGTTCCGCCTCAGGGACAGGGGATGAAAAACTGTTTTTT. This sequence joins TRBV6-5 and TRBJ1-4, with 10 positions matching TRBD1. Unmatched junction bases numbered 8, after V lost 4 bases and J lost 6 bases. Germline assignment: CDR1 MNHEY and CDR2 SVGAGI. The CDR3 is 16 residues long.

Only a few counts were recorded for this clone. The chain is built from TRBV7-8 and TRBJ1-1, with a possible D match to TRBD1 (5 bases). Between the trimmed V and J ends, which lost 5 bases and 11 bases, there was a span of 12 bases. Germline CDR1 SGHVS, CDR2 FQNEAQ. CDR3 length equals 11 residues. Here the CDR3 reads CASSLGQWAFF. The CDR3 coding sequence is TGTGCCAGCAGCCTAGGACAATGGGCTTTCTTT. The full variable domain, completed using reference TRBV7-8 and TRBJ1-1, is GAGVSQSPRYKVAKRGQDVALRCDPISGHVSLFWYQQALGQGPEFLTYFQNEAQLDKSGLPSDRFFAERPEGSVSTLKIQRTQQEDSAVYLCASSLGQWAFFGQGTRLTVV.

This clone showed up just a few times. This sequence joins TRBV30 and TRBJ2-6, with D maybe TRBD2 (5 bases). The CDR3 spans 18 residues. With 5 bases removed from V and 0 bases from J, the gap between germline ends came to 20 bases. Germline V gives CDR1 GTSNPN, CDR2 SVGIG (reference sequence). The CDR3 DNA sequence: TGTGCCTGGGGAGGTATGCTAGCAGGTGGCTCTGGGGCCAACGTCCTGACTTTC. The encoded protein is CAWGGMLAGGSGANVLTF.

The chain carries TRBV5-1 and TRBJ1-5; possible D gene TRBD1, 5 bases. Germline assignment: CDR1 SGHRS and CDR2 YFSETQ. V was trimmed by 1 base and J by 4 bases, leaving 18 bases between them. CDR3 length: 17 residues. CDR3 DNA: TGCGCCAGCAGCTTGAACGGGCCAGGGTCAATAAATCAGCCCCAGCATTTT. Amino acid sequence: CASSLNGPGSINQPQHF. Combining the CDR3 with reference TRBV5-1 and TRBJ1-5 gives the whole variable domain KAGVTQTPRYLIKTRGQQVTLSCSPISGHRSVSWYQQTPGQGLQFLFEYFSETQRNKGNFPGRFSGRQFSNSRSEMNVSTLELGDSALYLCASSLNGPGSINQPQHFGDGTRLSIL.

This sequence joins TRBV2 and TRBJ1-6; 10 bases match TRBD1. The germline gives CDR1 SNHLY, CDR2 FYNNEI. V trimming: 2 bases; J trimming: 10 bases; junction bases outside the gene matches: 5. CDR3 length: 15 amino acids. The CDR3 DNA sequence: TGTGCCAGCAGTGAACTGGGACAGGGGCACTCACCCCTCCACTTT. It codes for CASSELGQGHSPLHF.

The chain is built from TRBV5-1 and TRBJ2-1; 10 positions agree with TRBD1. The germline CDR1 and CDR2 sequences are SGHRS and YFSETQ. J was trimmed by 3 bases and V by 4 bases; bases with no gene match: 7. There are 16 residues in the CDR3. The CDR3 DNA reads TGCGCCAGCAGCGAGAGCGGGACAGGGGACTACAATGAGCAGTTCTTC. Protein sequence: CASSESGTGDYNEQFF.

V gene TRBV10-3 combines with J gene TRBJ1-4, with D possibly matching TRBD1 (5 bases). CDR3 size: 14 residues. CDR1 ENHRY and CDR2 SYGVKD come from the germline V gene. V lost 6 bases and J 3 bases, leaving 11 bases between the germline ends. This chain's CDR3 is CAISRDRANEKLFF. The CDR3 DNA reads as TGTGCCATCAGCCGGGACCGAGCTAATGAAAAACTGTTTTTT.

The V gene is TRBV5-4, the J gene TRBJ2-3, with TRBD2 identical over 8 bases. CDR3 length: 14 amino acids. Germline V gene lookup returns CDR1 SGHNT and CDR2 YYREEE (reference sequence). The J segment lost 3 bases and the V segment lost 5 bases, leaving 5 bases of the junction unmatched. The CDR3 DNA sequence: TGTGCCAGCAGAACGGGACTAGGGACAGATACGCAGTATTTT. Translating it yields CASRTGLGTDTQYF. The full variable domain, rest sourced from reference TRBV5-4 and TRBJ2-3, is ETGVTQSPTHLIKTRGQQVTLRCSSQSGHNTVSWYQQALGQGPQFIFQYYREEENGRGNFPPRFSGLQFPNYSSELNVNALELDDSALYLCASRTGLGTDTQYFGPGTRLTVL.

The chain has TRBV9 and TRBJ2-2; unclear D gene. From germline, CDR1 is SGDLS and CDR2 YYNGEE. The CDR3 sequence is 14 residues long. With 0 bases removed from V and 6 bases from J, the gap between germline ends came to 9 bases. CDR3 in DNA: TGTGCCAGCAGCGTAGAGGGATCGTCCGGGGAGCTGTTTTTT. Encoded protein: CASSVEGSSGELFF.

The V gene is TRBV9, the J gene TRBJ1-3, with D possibly TRBD1 on 6 matching bases. The CDR3 spans 13 residues. Germline V gene sequence: CDR1 SGDLS, CDR2 YYNGEE. V was cut by 5 bases and J by 2 bases, with 8 bases left in between. The CDR3 here is CASSAGAGNTIYF. The CDR3 DNA sequence: TGTGCCAGCAGTGCAGGGGCTGGAAACACCATATATTTT.